The T cell receptor beta chain described here comes from a study of siplizumab effects on memory and regulatory T cells. Assays examined about 10^5 TCR templates per sample. Assay used: immunoSEQ multiplex PCR; TCRdb lists only in-frame clones, some missing. The sample includes roughly 64,000 clones, 90% to 97% of them seen just once. J lost 7 bases, V lost 5 bases, and 6 bases had no gene match. The CDR3 is 14 amino acids. Germline V lookup: CDR1 SGHNT, CDR2 YENEEA. The genes are TRBV11-3 and TRBJ2-2; 8 bases fit TRBD1. The origin of this receptor is a human donor in good health. The source material was naive CD8+ T cells sorted from blood. The CDR3 sequence is CASSIGTGHGELFF. CDR3 bases: TGTGCCAGCAGCATCGGGACAGGTCACGGGGAGCTGTTTTTT.